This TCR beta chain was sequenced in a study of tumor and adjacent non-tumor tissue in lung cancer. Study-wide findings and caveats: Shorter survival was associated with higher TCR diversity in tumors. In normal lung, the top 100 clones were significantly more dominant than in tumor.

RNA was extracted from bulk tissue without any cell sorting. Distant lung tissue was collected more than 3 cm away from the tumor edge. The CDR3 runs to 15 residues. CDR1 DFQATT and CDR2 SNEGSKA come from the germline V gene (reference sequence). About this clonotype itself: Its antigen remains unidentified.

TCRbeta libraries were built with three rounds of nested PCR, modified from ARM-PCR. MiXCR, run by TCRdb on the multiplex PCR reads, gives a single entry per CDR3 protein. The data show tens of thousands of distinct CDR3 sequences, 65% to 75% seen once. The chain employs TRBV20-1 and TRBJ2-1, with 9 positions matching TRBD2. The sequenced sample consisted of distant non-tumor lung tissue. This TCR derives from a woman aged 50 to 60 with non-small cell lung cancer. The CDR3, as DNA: TGCAATGCAAGAGATCCTCTAGCGGGGTACAATGAGCAGTTCTTC. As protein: CNARDPLAGYNEQFF.